This T cell receptor (beta chain) was identified in a study of cytomegalovirus exposure and HLA in healthy donors. Whole-study findings and limits: Fewer N-insertions than the approximately 680-donor mean were reportedly shown by an Asian-associated ancestry cluster in a later analysis. CMV serostatus was the sole immune exposure data available.

CDR1 is GTSNPN, CDR2 SVGIG, per germline (reference sequence). The CDR3 covers 15 residues. Trimming cost V 4 bases and J 1 base, with 16 bases left between them. Researchers ran the PCR with 60 Vbeta and 13 Jbeta primers. Using immunoSEQ multiplex PCR, the repertoire was profiled, and TCRdb retains in-frame clones only, with some absent. The sample holds 90,000 or so clones, approximately 80% seen once. Concerning this clone itself: Its antigen is unknown.

The donors were healthy bone marrow donors. Sequenced sample: PBMCs. The chain joins TRBV30 to TRBJ1-1; tentatively, D is TRBD1 (5 bases). This clonotype originated in a man younger than 45 in good health and CMV-seropositive. The CDR3 here is CAWNPWGGQNTEAFF. In nucleotides, the CDR3 is TGTGCCTGGAACCCCTGGGGCGGACAGAACACTGAAGCTTTCTTT.